This record concerns one TCR beta chain sequence. The antigen is not known. Germline trimming cut 6 bases from V and 4 bases from J; bases unmatched to any gene: 8. The germline V gene has CDR1 MNHEY and CDR2 SVGAGI. There are 15 residues in the CDR3. Time point indicated: week 47, end of study. All doses held 300 ug of mutant IDH1 20-mer peptide, with topical imiquimod. The sample is drawn from a study of a mutant IDH1 vaccine in newly diagnosed glioma. The wider study: Either 4-6 weeks after radiotherapy alone or alongside temozolomide, vaccination was begun. Prior therapy was radiotherapy, temozolomide, or both; most received both. Treated patients, averaging 40.4 years, were about 60% male and around 40% female. Study outcomes and limitations: Changes in the top peripheral T cell clonotypes seemingly had no bearing on pseudoprogression.

Using immunoSEQ multiplex PCR, the repertoire was profiled, and TCRdb retains in-frame clones only, with some absent. The sample holds roughly 38,000 clones, 70% to 85% seen once. The rearrangement links TRBV6-5 to TRBJ1-4; 7 nucleotides align to TRBD1. Sequenced material: PBMCs, taken from a glioma patient whose treatment included an IDH1 peptide vaccine. The source is a man between 18 and 35 years old with glioma. Some clones in this sample may be carry-over from other donors' samples. The CDR3 protein is CASRKTGFGNEKLFF. The CDR3 DNA is TGTGCCAGCAGAAAGACAGGGTTCGGTAATGAAAAACTGTTTTTT.